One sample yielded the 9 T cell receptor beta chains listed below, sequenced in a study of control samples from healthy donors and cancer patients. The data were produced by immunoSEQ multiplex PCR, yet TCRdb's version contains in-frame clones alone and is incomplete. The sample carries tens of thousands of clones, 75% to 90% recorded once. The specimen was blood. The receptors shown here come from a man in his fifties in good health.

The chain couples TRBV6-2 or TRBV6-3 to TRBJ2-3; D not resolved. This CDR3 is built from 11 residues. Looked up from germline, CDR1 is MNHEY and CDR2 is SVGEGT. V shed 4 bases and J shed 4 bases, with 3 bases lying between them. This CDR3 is CASSFPDTQYF. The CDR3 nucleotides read TGTGCCAGCAGTTTCCCAGATACGCAGTATTTT.

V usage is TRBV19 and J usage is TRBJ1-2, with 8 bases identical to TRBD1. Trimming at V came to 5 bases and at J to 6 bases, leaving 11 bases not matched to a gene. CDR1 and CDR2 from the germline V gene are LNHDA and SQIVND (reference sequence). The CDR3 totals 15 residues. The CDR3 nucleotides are TGTGCCAGTAGTCCACGACAGGGGAGTGCCAATGGCTACACCTTC. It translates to CASSPRQGSANGYTF.

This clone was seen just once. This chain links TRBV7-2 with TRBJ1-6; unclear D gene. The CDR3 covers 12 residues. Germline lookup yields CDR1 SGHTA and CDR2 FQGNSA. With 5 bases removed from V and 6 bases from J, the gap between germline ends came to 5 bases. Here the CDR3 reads CASSPINSPLHF. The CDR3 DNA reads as TGTGCCAGCAGCCCCATTAATTCACCCCTCCACTTT.

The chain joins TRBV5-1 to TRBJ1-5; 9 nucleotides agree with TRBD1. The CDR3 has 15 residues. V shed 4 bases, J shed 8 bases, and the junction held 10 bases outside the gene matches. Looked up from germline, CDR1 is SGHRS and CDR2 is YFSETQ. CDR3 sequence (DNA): TGCGCCAGCAGCCCAGGGACAGGGCTCACGGAGCCCCAGCATTTT. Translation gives CASSPGTGLTEPQHF.

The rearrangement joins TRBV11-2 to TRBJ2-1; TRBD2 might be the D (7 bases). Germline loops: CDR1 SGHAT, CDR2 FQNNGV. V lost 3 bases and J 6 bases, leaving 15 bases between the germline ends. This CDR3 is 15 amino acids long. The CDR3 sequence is CASSFEGGVFNEQFF. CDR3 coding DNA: TGTGCCAGCAGCTTTGAGGGGGGGGTGTTCAATGAGCAGTTCTTC.

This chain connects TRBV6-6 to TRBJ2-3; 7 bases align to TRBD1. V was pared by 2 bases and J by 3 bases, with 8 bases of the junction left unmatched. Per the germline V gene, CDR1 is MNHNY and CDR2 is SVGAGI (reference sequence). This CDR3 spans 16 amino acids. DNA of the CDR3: TGTGCCAGCAGTTACGGGCCAGGGGGACCAACAGATACGCAGTATTTT. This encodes CASSYGPGGPTDTQYF.

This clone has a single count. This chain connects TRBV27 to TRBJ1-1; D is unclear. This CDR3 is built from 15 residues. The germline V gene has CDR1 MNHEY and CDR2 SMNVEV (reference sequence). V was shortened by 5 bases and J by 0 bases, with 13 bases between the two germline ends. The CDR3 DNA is TGTGCCAGCAGTCGCACGTCCAGACTGAACACTGAAGCTTTCTTT. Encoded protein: CASSRTSRLNTEAFF.

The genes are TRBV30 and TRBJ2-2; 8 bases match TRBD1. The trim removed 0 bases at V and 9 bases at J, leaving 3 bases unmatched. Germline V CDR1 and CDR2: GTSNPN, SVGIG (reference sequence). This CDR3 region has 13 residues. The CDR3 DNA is TGTGCCTGGAGTGTCGGACAGGGCTGGGAGCTGTTTTTT. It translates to CAWSVGQGWELFF.

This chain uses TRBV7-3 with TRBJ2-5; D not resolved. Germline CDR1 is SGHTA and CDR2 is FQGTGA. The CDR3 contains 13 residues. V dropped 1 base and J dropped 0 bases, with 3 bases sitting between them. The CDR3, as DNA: TGTGCCAGCAGCTTAAACAACCAAGAGACCCAGTACTTC. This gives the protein CASSLNNQETQYF.